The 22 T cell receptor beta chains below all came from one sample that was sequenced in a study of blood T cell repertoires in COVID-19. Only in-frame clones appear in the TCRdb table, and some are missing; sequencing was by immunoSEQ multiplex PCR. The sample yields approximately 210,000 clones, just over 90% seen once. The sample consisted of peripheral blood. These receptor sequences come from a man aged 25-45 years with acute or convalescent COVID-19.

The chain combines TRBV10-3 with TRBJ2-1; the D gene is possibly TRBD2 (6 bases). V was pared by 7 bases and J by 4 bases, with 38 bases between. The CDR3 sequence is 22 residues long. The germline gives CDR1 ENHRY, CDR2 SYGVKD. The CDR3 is CAIKRTTPLGPSIGGIYNEQFF. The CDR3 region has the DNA TGTGCCATCAAAAGAACGACCCCCTTAGGGCCAAGTATTGGCGGGATATACAATGAGCAGTTCTTC.

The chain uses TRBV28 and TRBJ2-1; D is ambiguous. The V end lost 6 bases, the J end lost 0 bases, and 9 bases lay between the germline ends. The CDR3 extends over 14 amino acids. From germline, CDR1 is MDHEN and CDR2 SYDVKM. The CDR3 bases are TGTGCCAGCAGACCTAAAAGCTCCTACAATGAGCAGTTCTTC. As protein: CASRPKSSYNEQFF.

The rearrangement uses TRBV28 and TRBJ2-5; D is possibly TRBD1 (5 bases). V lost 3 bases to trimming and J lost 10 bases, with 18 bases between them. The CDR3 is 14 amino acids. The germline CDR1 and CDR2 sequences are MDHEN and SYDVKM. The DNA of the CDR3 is TGTGCCAGCAGTTTTCCCAGTATCCAGGGTGACCAGTACTTC. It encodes CASSFPSIQGDQYF.

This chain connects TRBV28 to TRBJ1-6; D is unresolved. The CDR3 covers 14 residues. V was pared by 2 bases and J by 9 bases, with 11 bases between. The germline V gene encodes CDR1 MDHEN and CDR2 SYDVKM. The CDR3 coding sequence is TGTGCCAGCAGTTTAGGAGGAGGGTTTTCACCCCTCCACTTT. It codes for CASSLGGGFSPLHF.

The CDR3: CAISLRGTQETQYF. CDR3 DNA sequence: TGTGCCATCAGTTTGCGGGGGACACAAGAGACCCAGTACTTC. The V gene is TRBV10-3, the J gene TRBJ2-5; perhaps TRBD2 as D (7 bases). Trimming pared 5 bases from V and 2 bases from J, leaving 12 bases between. The V gene's germline CDR1 is ENHRY and CDR2 SYGVKD. There are 14 residues in the CDR3.

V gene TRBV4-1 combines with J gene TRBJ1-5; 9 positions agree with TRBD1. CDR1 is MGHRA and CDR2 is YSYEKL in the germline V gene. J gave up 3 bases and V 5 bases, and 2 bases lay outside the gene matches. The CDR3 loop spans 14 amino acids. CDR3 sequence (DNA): TGCGCCAGCAGCAGGACAGGGGACAATCAGCCCCAGCATTTT. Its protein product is CASSRTGDNQPQHF.

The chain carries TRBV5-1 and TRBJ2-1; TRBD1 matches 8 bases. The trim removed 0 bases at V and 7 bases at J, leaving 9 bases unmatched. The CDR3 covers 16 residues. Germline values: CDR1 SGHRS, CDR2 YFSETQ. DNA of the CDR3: TGCGCCAGCAGCTTGGATGCGACAGGGGTGGGAAATGAGCAGTTCTTC. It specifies CASSLDATGVGNEQFF.

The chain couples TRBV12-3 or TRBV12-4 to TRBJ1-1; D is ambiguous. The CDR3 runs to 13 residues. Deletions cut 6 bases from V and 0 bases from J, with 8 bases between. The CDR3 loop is CASSYDMNTEAFF. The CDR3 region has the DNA TGTGCCAGCAGCTACGATATGAACACTGAAGCTTTCTTT.

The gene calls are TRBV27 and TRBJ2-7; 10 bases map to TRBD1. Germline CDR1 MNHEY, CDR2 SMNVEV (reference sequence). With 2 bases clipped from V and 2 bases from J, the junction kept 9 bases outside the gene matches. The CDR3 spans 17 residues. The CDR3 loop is CASSLGSPGQGPYEQYF. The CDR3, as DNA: TGTGCCAGCAGTTTAGGATCCCCGGGACAGGGGCCCTACGAGCAGTACTTC.

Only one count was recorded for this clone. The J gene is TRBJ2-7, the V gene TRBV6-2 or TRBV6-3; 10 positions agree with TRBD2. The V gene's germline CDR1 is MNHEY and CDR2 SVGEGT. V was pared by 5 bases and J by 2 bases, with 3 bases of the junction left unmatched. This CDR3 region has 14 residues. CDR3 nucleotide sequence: TGTGCCAGCAGTAGGACTAGCGGACCCTACGAGCAGTACTTC. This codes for CASSRTSGPYEQYF.

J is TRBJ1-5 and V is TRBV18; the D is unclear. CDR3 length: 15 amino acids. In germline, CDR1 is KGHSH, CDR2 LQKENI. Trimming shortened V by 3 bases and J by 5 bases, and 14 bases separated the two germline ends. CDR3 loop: CASSPIEGSDQPQHF. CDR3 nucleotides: TGTGCCAGCTCACCGATTGAGGGAAGCGATCAGCCCCAGCATTTT. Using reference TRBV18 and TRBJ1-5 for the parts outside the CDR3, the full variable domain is NAGVMQNPRHLVRRRGQEARLRCSPMKGHSHVYWYRQLPEEGLKFMVYLQKENIIDESGMPKERFSAEFPKEGPSILRIQQVVRGDSAAYFCASSPIEGSDQPQHFGDGTRLSIL.

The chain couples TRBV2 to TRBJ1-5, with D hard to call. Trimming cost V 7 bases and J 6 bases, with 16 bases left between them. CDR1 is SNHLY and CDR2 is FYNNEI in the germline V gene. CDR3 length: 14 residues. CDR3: CASTIEGSSQPQHF. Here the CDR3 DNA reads TGTGCCAGCACCATAGAGGGTTCCAGTCAGCCCCAGCATTTT.

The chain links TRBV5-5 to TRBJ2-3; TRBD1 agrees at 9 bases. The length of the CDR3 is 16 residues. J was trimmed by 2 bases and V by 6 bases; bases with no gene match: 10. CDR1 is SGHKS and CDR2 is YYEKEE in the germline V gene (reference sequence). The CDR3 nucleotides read TGTGCCAGCACAACCGCCGGGACAGGGTACACAGATACGCAGTATTTT. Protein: CASTTAGTGYTDTQYF.

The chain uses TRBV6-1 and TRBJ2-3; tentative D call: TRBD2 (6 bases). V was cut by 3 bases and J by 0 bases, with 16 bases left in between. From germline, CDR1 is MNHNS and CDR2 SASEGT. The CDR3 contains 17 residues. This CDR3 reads CASSDRTLATSTDTQYF. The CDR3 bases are TGTGCCAGCAGTGATCGGACGCTAGCGACTAGCACAGATACGCAGTATTTT.

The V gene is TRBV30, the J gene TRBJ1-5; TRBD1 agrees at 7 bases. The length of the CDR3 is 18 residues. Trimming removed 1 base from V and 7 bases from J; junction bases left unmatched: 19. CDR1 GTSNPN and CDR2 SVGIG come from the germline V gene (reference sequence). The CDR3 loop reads CAWSETGVWRRSRQPQHF. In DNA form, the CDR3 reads TGTGCCTGGAGTGAAACAGGGGTGTGGCGTCGGTCCAGACAGCCCCAGCATTTT.

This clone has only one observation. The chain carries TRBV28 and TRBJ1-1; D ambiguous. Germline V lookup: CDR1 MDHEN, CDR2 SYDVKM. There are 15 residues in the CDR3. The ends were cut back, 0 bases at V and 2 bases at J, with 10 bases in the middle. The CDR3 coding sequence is TGTGCCAGCAGTTTATGGGCGGAGATAAACACTGAAGCTTTCTTT. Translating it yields CASSLWAEINTEAFF. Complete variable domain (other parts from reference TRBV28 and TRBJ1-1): DVKVTQSSRYLVKRTGEKVFLECVQDMDHENMFWYRQDPGLGLRLIYFSYDVKMKEKGDIPEGYSVSREKKERFSLILESASTNQTSMYLCASSLWAEINTEAFFGQGTRLTVV.

The CDR3 DNA follows: TGTGCCAGCAGCCAAACCAGTCGTCAGCCCCAGCATTTT. This gives the protein CASSQTSRQPQHF. V usage is TRBV4-2 and J usage is TRBJ1-5, with D unclear. The germline V and J ends were trimmed by 2 bases and 6 bases, with 8 bases remaining between them. CDR3 length equals 13 residues. Germline loops: CDR1 LGHNA, CDR2 YNFKEQ.

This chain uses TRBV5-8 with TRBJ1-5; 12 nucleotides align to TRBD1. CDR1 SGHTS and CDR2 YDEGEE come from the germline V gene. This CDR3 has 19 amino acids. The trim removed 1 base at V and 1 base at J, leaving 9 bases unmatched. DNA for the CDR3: TGTGCCAGCAGCTTGCAGGGGACAGGGGGCTTTGCGAGCAATCAGCCCCAGCATTTT. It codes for CASSLQGTGGFASNQPQHF.

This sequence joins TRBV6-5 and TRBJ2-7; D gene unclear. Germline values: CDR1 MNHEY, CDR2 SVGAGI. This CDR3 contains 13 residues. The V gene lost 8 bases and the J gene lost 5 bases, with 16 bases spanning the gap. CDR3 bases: TGTGCCAGCTTAAGCATAGACATCCACGAGCAGTACTTC. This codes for CASLSIDIHEQYF.

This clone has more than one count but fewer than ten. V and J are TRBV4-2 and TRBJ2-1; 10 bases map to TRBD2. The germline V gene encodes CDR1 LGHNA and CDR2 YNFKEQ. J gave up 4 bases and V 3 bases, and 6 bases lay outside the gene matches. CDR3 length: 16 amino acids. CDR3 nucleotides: TGTGCCAGCAGCCAGGCCAGCGGGAGGGCATACAATGAGCAGTTCTTC. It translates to CASSQASGRAYNEQFF.

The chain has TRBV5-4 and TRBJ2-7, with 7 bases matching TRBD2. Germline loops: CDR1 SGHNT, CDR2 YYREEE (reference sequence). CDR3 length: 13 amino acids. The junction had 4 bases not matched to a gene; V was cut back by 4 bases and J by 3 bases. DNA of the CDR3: TGTGCCAGCAGCAAGCGGGACGGCTACGAGCAGTACTTC. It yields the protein CASSKRDGYEQYF. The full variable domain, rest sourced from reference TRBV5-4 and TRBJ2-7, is ETGVTQSPTHLIKTRGQQVTLRCSSQSGHNTVSWYQQALGQGPQFIFQYYREEENGRGNFPPRFSGLQFPNYSSELNVNALELDDSALYLCASSKRDGYEQYFGPGTRLTVT.

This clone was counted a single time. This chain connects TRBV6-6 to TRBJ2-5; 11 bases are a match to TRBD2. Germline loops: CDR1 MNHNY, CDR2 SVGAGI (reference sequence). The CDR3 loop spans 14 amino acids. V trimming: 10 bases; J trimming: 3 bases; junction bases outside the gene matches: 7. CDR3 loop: CATHGSGGEETQYF. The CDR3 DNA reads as TGTGCCACCCACGGTAGCGGGGGGGAAGAGACCCAGTACTTC.